These T cell receptor beta chains were read from a single sample in a study of low-dose radiotherapy and immunotherapy resistance in tumors. MiXCR was run by TCRdb on the reads, yielding one entry per CDR3 protein. The repertoire has about 89,000 distinct CDR3 sequences, roughly a tenth of them found once; the top ten carry under 1.1%. The specimen comprised PBMCs, sampled before treatment. Every receptor here comes from a male donor with prostate cancer. Both conserved end residues are trimmed from each CDR3. Clone size appears in some rows only: once, few, many, or a class for an expanded clone.

V gene: TRBV23-1
clone size: many
J gene: TRBJ2-7
CDR3 protein: ASSPQTGGGYEQY

V gene: TRBV9
clone size: once
J gene: TRBJ2-2
CDR3 protein: ASSVGLAVSSGELF

V gene: TRBV20-1
clone size: many
J gene: TRBJ2-2
CDR3 protein: SVGRTNTGELF

V gene: TRBV30
clone size: many
J gene: TRBJ1-4
CDR3 protein: AWSIGGPNEKLF

V gene: TRBV7-2
clone size: many
J gene: TRBJ2-5
CDR3 protein: ASSSDNQETQY

V gene: TRBV5-4
clone size: many
J gene: TRBJ2-5
CDR3 protein: ASSLVGEETQY

V gene: TRBV7-2
clone size: many
J gene: TRBJ1-4
CDR3 protein: ASSPEGGSGEKLF

V gene: TRBV7-2
clone size: many
J gene: TRBJ2-1
CDR3 protein: ASSPYAGPYNEQF

V gene: TRBV11-2
clone size: many
J gene: TRBJ1-6
CDR3 protein: ASTPQMGASGSPLH

V gene: TRBV3-1
clone size: many
J gene: TRBJ1-1
CDR3 protein: ASANRGNTEAF

V gene: TRBV4-2
clone size: many
J gene: TRBJ1-1
CDR3 protein: ASSQDSGGGLTEAF

V gene: TRBV5-1
clone size: many
J gene: TRBJ2-2
CDR3 protein: ASSLARDGSPRNTGELF

V gene: TRBV18
clone size: many
J gene: TRBJ2-3
CDR3 protein: ASSQGTDTQY

V gene: TRBV2
clone size: few
J gene: TRBJ1-5
CDR3 protein: ASSARQESNQPQH

V gene: TRBV5-5
clone size: many
J gene: TRBJ2-3
CDR3 protein: ASSRTSGSTDTQY

V gene: TRBV10-3
clone size: NA
J gene: TRBJ2-7
CDR3 protein: AIIGAGLWLYEQY

V gene: TRBV5-6
clone size: many
J gene: TRBJ2-7
CDR3 protein: ASSADLGEQY

V gene: TRBV7-2
clone size: many
J gene: TRBJ2-2
CDR3 protein: ASSSPLRTGELF

V gene: TRBV14
clone size: many
J gene: TRBJ2-3
CDR3 protein: ASSPGPANGPTPDTQY

V gene: TRBV5-1
clone size: NA
J gene: TRBJ2-1
CDR3 protein: ASSSGDSISYNEQF

V gene: TRBV5-1
clone size: many
J gene: TRBJ1-6
CDR3 protein: ASSLEGGRSNSPLH

V gene: TRBV29-1
clone size: many
J gene: TRBJ2-7
CDR3 protein: SVEDEEGSYEQY

V gene: TRBV7-6
clone size: many
J gene: TRBJ2-3
CDR3 protein: ASSPLSGRYTDTQY

V gene: TRBV5-8
clone size: many
J gene: TRBJ1-1
CDR3 protein: ASSDGDRNTEAF

V gene: TRBV5-4
clone size: NA
J gene: TRBJ2-4
CDR3 protein: ASSGAGGSKNIQY

V gene: TRBV28
clone size: many
J gene: TRBJ2-2
CDR3 protein: ASTSSTGELF

V gene: TRBV28
clone size: many
J gene: TRBJ2-1
CDR3 protein: ATLGYSYNEQF

V gene: TRBV19
clone size: many
J gene: TRBJ2-2
CDR3 protein: ASSIGGQTNTGELF

V gene: TRBV19
clone size: many
J gene: TRBJ2-1
CDR3 protein: ASSSTGGAYNEQF

V gene: TRBV7-2
clone size: many
J gene: TRBJ2-1
CDR3 protein: ASSSHSGQGYNEQF

V gene: TRBV29-1
clone size: many
J gene: TRBJ2-1
CDR3 protein: SVDGDARSYNEQF

V gene: TRBV18
clone size: few
J gene: TRBJ2-7
CDR3 protein: ASSGQAVRNEQY

V gene: TRBV14
clone size: many
J gene: TRBJ2-2
CDR3 protein: ASSPLPGKGTGELF

V gene: TRBV7-2
clone size: many
J gene: TRBJ2-7
CDR3 protein: ASSLVDSSSYEQY

V gene: TRBV28
clone size: many
J gene: TRBJ1-1
CDR3 protein: ASGGWTTEAF

V gene: TRBV12-3/TRBV12-4
clone size: NA
J gene: TRBJ2-1
CDR3 protein: ASSLGQGNNEQF

V gene: TRBV5-4
clone size: many
J gene: TRBJ1-2
CDR3 protein: ASSLVGQGVDGYT

V gene: TRBV28
clone size: many
J gene: TRBJ2-3
CDR3 protein: ASSYAAGKGTDTQY

V gene: TRBV19
clone size: NA
J gene: TRBJ2-7
CDR3 protein: ASQQGPGYEQY

V gene: TRBV4-2
clone size: many
J gene: TRBJ1-1
CDR3 protein: ASSQVSIRTDEAF

V gene: TRBV12-3/TRBV12-4
clone size: many
J gene: TRBJ2-5
CDR3 protein: ASRTGIQETQY

V gene: TRBV3-1
clone size: NA
J gene: TRBJ2-7
CDR3 protein: ASSPSLAGGSEQY

V gene: TRBV20-1
clone size: many
J gene: TRBJ2-7
CDR3 protein: SASPGSGRTYEQY

V gene: TRBV27
clone size: few
J gene: TRBJ1-1
CDR3 protein: ASSLPGGVGDTEAF

V gene: TRBV6-1
clone size: many
J gene: TRBJ1-6
CDR3 protein: ASSEATQAQGGI

V gene: TRBV4-2
clone size: many
J gene: TRBJ2-7
CDR3 protein: ASSHLTGLAPYEQY

V gene: TRBV5-4
clone size: many
J gene: TRBJ2-1
CDR3 protein: ASSLTGGNEQF

V gene: TRBV15
clone size: NA
J gene: TRBJ2-1
CDR3 protein: ATSRGGAGGGYNEQF

V gene: TRBV28
clone size: many
J gene: TRBJ1-1
CDR3 protein: ASSITDRVS

V gene: TRBV28
clone size: many
J gene: TRBJ1-6
CDR3 protein: ASSLEVSQPNSPLH

V gene: TRBV7-8
clone size: many
J gene: TRBJ2-3
CDR3 protein: ASSLAVFLAGGSTDTQY

V gene: TRBV20-1
clone size: many
J gene: TRBJ2-5
CDR3 protein: SARTLVFVETQY

V gene: TRBV4-2
clone size: many
J gene: TRBJ2-3
CDR3 protein: ASSQTGGELSTDTQY

V gene: TRBV6-2/TRBV6-3
clone size: many
J gene: TRBJ2-1
CDR3 protein: ASSYRVSGILDNEQF

V gene: TRBV18
clone size: many
J gene: TRBJ1-4
CDR3 protein: ASSRTGSETNEKLF

V gene: TRBV5-1
clone size: few
J gene: TRBJ1-1
CDR3 protein: ASTVSRDTEAF

V gene: TRBV4-3
clone size: NA
J gene: TRBJ2-1
CDR3 protein: ASSQDPTTTGSGGYNEQF